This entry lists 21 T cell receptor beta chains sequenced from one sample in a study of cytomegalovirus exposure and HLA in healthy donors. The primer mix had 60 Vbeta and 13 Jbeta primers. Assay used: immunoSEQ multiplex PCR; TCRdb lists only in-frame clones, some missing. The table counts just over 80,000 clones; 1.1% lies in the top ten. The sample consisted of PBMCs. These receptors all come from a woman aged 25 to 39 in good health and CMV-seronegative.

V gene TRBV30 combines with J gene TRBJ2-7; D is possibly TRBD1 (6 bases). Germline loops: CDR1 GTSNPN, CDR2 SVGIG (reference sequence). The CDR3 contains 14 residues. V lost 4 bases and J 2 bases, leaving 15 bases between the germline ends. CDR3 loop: CAWTPDRVAYEQYF. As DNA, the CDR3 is TGTGCCTGGACTCCGGACAGAGTGGCCTACGAGCAGTACTTC.

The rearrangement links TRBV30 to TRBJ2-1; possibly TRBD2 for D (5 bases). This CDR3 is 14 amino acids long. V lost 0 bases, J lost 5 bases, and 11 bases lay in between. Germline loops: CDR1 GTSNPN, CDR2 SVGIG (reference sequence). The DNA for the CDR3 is TGTGCCTGGAGTGTACCGAGGGCCGACAATGAGCAGTTCTTC. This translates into CAWSVPRADNEQFF.

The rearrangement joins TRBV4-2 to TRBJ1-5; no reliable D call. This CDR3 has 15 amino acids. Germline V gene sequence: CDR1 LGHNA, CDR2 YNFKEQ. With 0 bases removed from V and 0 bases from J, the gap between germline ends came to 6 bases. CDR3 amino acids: CASSQERDSNQPQHF. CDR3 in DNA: TGTGCCAGCAGCCAAGAGCGGGATAGCAATCAGCCCCAGCATTTT.

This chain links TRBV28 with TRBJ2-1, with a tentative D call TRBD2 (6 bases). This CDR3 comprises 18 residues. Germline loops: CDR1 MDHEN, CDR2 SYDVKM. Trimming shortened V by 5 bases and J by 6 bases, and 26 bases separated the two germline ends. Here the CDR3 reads CASSPPWSSGSNGNEQFF. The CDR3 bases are TGTGCCAGCAGTCCCCCCTGGAGTAGCGGCTCCAATGGCAATGAGCAGTTCTTC.

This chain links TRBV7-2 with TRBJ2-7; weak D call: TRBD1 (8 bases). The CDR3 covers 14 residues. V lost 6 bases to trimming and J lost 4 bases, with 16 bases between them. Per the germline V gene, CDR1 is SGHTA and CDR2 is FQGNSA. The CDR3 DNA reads TGTGCCAGCAGTGGACAGGGAGGGAAGTACGAGCAGTACTTC. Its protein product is CASSGQGGKYEQYF.

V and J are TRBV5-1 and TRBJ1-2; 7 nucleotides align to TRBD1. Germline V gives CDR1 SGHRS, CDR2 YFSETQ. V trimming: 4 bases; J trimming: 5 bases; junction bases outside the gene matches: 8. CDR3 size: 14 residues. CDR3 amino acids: CASSPLRQGYGYTF. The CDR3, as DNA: TGCGCCAGCAGCCCCCTTCGACAGGGTTATGGCTACACCTTC.

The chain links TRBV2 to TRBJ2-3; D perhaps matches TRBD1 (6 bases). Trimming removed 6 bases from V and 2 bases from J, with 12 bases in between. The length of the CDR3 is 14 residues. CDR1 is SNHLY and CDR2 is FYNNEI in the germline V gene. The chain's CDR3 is CASRGDTFTDTQYF. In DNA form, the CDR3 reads TGTGCCAGCAGGGGGGACACCTTCACAGATACGCAGTATTTT. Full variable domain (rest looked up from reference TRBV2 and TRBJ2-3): EPEVTQTPSHQVTQMGQEVILRCVPISNHLYFYWYRQILGQKVEFLVSFYNNEISEKSEIFDDQFSVERPDGSNFTLKIRSTKLEDSAMYFCASRGDTFTDTQYFGPGTRLTVL.

In nucleotides, the CDR3 is TGTGCCAGCTCCCAAGCGGCAGGGACTACCTACGAGCAGTACTTC. Translation: CASSQAAGTTYEQYF. V usage is TRBV18 and J usage is TRBJ2-7; 7 bases align to TRBD2. With 6 bases clipped from V and 2 bases from J, the junction kept 10 bases outside the gene matches. CDR3 length: 15 residues. Germline V lookup: CDR1 KGHSH, CDR2 LQKENI. Full variable domain (missing parts from reference TRBV18 and TRBJ2-7): NAGVMQNPRHLVRRRGQEARLRCSPMKGHSHVYWYRQLPEEGLKFMVYLQKENIIDESGMPKERFSAEFPKEGPSILRIQQVVRGDSAAYFCASSQAAGTTYEQYFGPGTRLTVT.

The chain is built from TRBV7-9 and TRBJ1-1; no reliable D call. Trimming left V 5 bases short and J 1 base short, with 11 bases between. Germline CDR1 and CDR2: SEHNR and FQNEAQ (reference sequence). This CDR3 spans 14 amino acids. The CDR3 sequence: CASSARAENTEAFF. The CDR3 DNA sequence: TGTGCCAGCAGCGCGAGGGCCGAGAACACTGAAGCTTTCTTT.

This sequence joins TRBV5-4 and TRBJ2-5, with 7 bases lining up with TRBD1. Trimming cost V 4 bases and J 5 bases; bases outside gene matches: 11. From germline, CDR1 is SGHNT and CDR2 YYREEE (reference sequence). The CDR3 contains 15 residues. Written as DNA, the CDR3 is TGTGCCAGCAGCCCTAGGGGGCCCTCTCTGGAGACCCAGTACTTC. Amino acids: CASSPRGPSLETQYF.

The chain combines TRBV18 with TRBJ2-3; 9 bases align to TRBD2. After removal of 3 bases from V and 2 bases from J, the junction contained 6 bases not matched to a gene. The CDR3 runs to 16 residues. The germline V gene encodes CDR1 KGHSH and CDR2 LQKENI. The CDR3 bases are TGTGCCAGCTCACCCTCCGGCGGGGGGGACACAGATACGCAGTATTTT. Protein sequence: CASSPSGGGDTDTQYF.

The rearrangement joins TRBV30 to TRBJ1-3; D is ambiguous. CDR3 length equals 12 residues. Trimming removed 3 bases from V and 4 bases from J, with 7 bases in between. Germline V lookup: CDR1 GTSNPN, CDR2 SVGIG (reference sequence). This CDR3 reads CAWSPGGNTIYF. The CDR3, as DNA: TGTGCCTGGAGCCCCGGGGGAAACACCATATATTTT. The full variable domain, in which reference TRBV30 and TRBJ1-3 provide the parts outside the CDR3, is SQTIHQWPATLVQPVGSPLSLECTVEGTSNPNLYWYRQAAGRGLQLLFYSVGIGQISSEVPQNLSASRPQDRQFILSSKKLLLSDSGFYLCAWSPGGNTIYFGEGSWLTVV.

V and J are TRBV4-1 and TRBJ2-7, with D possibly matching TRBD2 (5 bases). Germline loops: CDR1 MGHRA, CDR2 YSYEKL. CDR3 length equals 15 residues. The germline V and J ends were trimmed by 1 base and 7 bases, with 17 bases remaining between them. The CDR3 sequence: CASSQAPAGTGEQYF. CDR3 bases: TGCGCCAGCAGCCAAGCCCCCGCCGGAACGGGGGAGCAGTACTTC.

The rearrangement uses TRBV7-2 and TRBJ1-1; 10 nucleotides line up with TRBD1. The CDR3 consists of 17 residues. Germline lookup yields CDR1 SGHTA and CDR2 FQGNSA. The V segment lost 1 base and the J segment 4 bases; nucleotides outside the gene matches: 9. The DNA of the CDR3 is TGTGCCAGCAGCTTAGTTGGACAGGGGGGGGTATCCACTGAAGCTTTCTTT. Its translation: CASSLVGQGGVSTEAFF.

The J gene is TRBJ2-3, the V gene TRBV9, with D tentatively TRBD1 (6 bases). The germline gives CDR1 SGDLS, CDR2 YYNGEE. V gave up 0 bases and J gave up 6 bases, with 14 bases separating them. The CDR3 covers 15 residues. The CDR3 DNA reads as TGTGCCAGCAGCGTAGGTCAGGGGCTGATTGATACGCAGTATTTT. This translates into CASSVGQGLIDTQYF.

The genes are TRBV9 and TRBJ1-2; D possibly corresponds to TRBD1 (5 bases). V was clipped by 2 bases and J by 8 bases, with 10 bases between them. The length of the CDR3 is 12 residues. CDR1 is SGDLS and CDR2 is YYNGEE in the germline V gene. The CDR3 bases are TGTGCCAGCAGCGTTCAGGGTCAAGGCTACACCTTC. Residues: CASSVQGQGYTF.

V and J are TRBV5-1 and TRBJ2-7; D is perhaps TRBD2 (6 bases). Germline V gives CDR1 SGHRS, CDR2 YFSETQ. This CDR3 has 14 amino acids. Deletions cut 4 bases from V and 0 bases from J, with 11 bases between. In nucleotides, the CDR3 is TGCGCCAGCAGCCGGGACTCCCACTCCTACGAGCAGTACTTC. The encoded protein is CASSRDSHSYEQYF.

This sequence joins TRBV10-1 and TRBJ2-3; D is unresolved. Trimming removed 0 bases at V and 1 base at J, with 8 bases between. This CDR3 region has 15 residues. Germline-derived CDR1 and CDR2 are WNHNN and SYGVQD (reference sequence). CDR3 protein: CASSESRGGTDTQYF. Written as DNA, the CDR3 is TGCGCCAGCAGTGAGTCGAGAGGCGGCACAGATACGCAGTATTTT.

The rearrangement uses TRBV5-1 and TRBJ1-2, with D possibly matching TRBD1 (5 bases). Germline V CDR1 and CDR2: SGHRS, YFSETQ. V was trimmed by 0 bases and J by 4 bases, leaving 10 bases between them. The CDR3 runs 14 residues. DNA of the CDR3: TGCGCCAGCAGCTTGGAAGCGGGGCGCTATGGCTACACCTTC. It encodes CASSLEAGRYGYTF.

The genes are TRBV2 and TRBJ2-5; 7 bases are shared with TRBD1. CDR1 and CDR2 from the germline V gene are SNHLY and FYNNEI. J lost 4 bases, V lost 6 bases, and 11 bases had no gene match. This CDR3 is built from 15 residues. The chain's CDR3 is CASRYTGALGETQYF. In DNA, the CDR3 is TGTGCCAGCAGGTACACAGGGGCATTAGGAGAGACCCAGTACTTC.

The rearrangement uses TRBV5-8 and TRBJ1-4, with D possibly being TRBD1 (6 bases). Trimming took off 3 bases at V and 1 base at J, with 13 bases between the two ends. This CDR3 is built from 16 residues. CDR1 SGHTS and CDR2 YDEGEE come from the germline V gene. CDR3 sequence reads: CASSYEIRGTNEKLFF. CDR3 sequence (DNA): TGTGCCAGCAGCTACGAAATCAGGGGAACTAATGAAAAACTGTTTTTT.